The 20 T cell receptor beta chains below were found in one sample sequenced in a study of cytomegalovirus exposure and HLA in healthy donors. The PCR was carried out with 60 Vbeta primers and 13 Jbeta primers. Libraries were prepared by immunoSEQ multiplex PCR; TCRdb keeps only in-frame clonotypes and omits some of them. This table holds about 150,000 clones, approximately 80% found once. The material sequenced was PBMCs. The origin of the receptors is a middle-aged woman in good health and CMV-seropositive.

The V call is TRBV30, the J call TRBJ2-3; 7 nucleotides line up with TRBD2. After removal of 0 bases from V and 7 bases from J, the junction contained 13 bases not matched to a gene. The CDR3 extends over 16 amino acids. CDR1 is GTSNPN, CDR2 SVGIG, per germline (reference sequence). The CDR3 is CAWSVPLLGGSYTQYF. In nucleotides, the CDR3 is TGTGCCTGGAGTGTACCCCTCCTAGGCGGGAGTTATACGCAGTATTTT.

This chain joins TRBV19 and TRBJ2-1; a weak D match, TRBD2 (5 bases). The CDR3 contains 14 residues. Germline V gene data show CDR1 as LNHDA and CDR2 as SQIVND (reference sequence). The V gene lost 10 bases and the J gene lost 5 bases, with 18 bases spanning the gap. CDR3 protein: CATSSERLNNEQFF. The CDR3 DNA is TGTGCCACTTCCTCGGAGCGGTTGAACAATGAGCAGTTCTTC.

This chain joins TRBV7-9 and TRBJ2-1; TRBD1 agrees at 9 bases. There are 16 residues in the CDR3. V shed 3 bases and J 2 bases; nucleotides not matched to a gene: 5. Germline CDR1 SEHNR, CDR2 FQNEAQ (reference sequence). The CDR3 DNA reads TGTGCCAGCAGCTTCGGACAGGGGTTGGCCTACAATGAGCAGTTCTTC. It is translated as CASSFGQGLAYNEQFF.

J is TRBJ1-2 and V is TRBV7-8; tentative D call: TRBD1 (6 bases). Trimming shortened V by 1 base and J by 4 bases, and 10 bases separated the two germline ends. The CDR3 consists of 14 residues. Germline CDR1 is SGHVS and CDR2 is FQNEAQ. The CDR3 protein is CASSLVQGSYGYTF. CDR3 DNA: TGTGCCAGCAGCTTAGTGCAGGGGAGCTATGGCTACACCTTC.

The chain has TRBV28 and TRBJ2-2, with D perhaps TRBD2 (6 bases). CDR1 is MDHEN and CDR2 is SYDVKM in the germline V gene. The CDR3 is 16 residues long. With 2 bases removed from V and 4 bases from J, the gap between germline ends came to 14 bases. CDR3 bases: TGTGCCAGCAGTTTAAGGAGGGGAATAGTCACCGGGGAGCTGTTTTTT. Translated: CASSLRRGIVTGELFF.

CDR3 DNA: TGTGCCAGCAGCTCGAGGGGGGCGGGAGTAAAAGAGCAGTACTTC. Residues: CASSSRGAGVKEQYF. The chain has TRBV7-9 and TRBJ2-7; TRBD2 is a possible D gene (7 bases). Per germline, CDR1 SEHNR and CDR2 FQNEAQ (reference sequence). The CDR3 is made up of 15 amino acids. The germline V and J ends were trimmed by 4 bases and 7 bases, with 20 bases remaining between them.

The gene calls are TRBV7-9 and TRBJ2-7; 8 bases are a match to TRBD1. The CDR3 loop spans 13 amino acids. CDR1 is SEHNR, CDR2 FQNEAQ, per germline (reference sequence). Trimming cost V 5 bases and J 5 bases; bases outside gene matches: 5. The CDR3 loop reads CASSQGQGNEQYF. CDR3 DNA sequence: TGTGCCAGCAGCCAAGGACAGGGAAACGAGCAGTACTTC.

The V gene is TRBV6-5, the J gene TRBJ2-1; 9 bases agree with TRBD2. This CDR3 contains 15 residues. V shed 2 bases, J shed 3 bases, and the junction held 2 bases outside the gene matches. Germline V gene data show CDR1 as MNHEY and CDR2 as SVGAGI. The CDR3 DNA reads as TGTGCCAGCAGTTACGAGACTAGCGGCTACAATGAGCAGTTCTTC. Its protein is CASSYETSGYNEQFF.

The rearrangement links TRBV28 to TRBJ2-7; D possibly corresponds to TRBD1 (6 bases). Trimming left V 6 bases short and J 4 bases short, with 19 bases between. The germline CDR1 and CDR2 sequences are MDHEN and SYDVKM. The CDR3 runs 15 residues. The CDR3 nucleotides are TGTGCCAGCAGCTCTCTGACAGGCTTGTGGTACGAGCAGTACTTC. Protein sequence: CASSSLTGLWYEQYF.

The chain uses TRBV5-1 and TRBJ2-1; 11 bases map to TRBD2. CDR1 and CDR2 (germline): SGHRS, YFSETQ. Unmatched junction bases numbered 14, after V lost 5 bases and J lost 13 bases. This CDR3 is built from 15 residues. The CDR3 loop is CASSSGRADIGGQFF. The CDR3 DNA is TGCGCCAGCAGTAGCGGGAGGGCCGATATTGGCGGTCAGTTCTTC.

The V and J genes are TRBV5-4 and TRBJ2-7, with 15 bases aligning to TRBD2. The germline V gene has CDR1 SGHNT and CDR2 YYREEE (reference sequence). The trim removed 4 bases at V and 10 bases at J, leaving 6 bases unmatched. The CDR3 is 14 residues long. Written as DNA, the CDR3 is TGTGCCAGCAGCCGGGGACTAGCGGGAGGAGAACAGTACTTC. Translated, it gives CASSRGLAGGEQYF.

The V and J genes are TRBV6-1 and TRBJ1-5; 10 bases match TRBD1. CDR1 and CDR2 from the germline V gene are MNHNS and SASEGT. V lost 6 bases to trimming and J lost 4 bases; unmatched junction nucleotides: 6. This CDR3 region has 15 residues. In DNA, the CDR3 is TGTGCCAGCAGGGGGACAGGGGTTGGTAATCAGCCCCAGCATTTT. Translated: CASRGTGVGNQPQHF.

The chain employs TRBV15 and TRBJ2-1; 9 bases line up with TRBD2. The germline CDR1 and CDR2 sequences are LNHNV and YYDKDF (reference sequence). J lost 0 bases, V lost 3 bases, and 6 bases had no gene match. The length of the CDR3 is 17 residues. The CDR3 DNA follows: TGTGCCACCAGCAGTGGGAGCGGGGGGAGCTCCTACAATGAGCAGTTCTTC. It specifies CATSSGSGGSSYNEQFF.

V and J are TRBV12-5 and TRBJ2-1, with 7 bases matching TRBD1. The CDR3 is made up of 13 amino acids. The V gene end was trimmed by 4 bases and the J gene end by 14 bases; junction bases not matched to a gene: 11. Looked up from germline, CDR1 is LGHNT and CDR2 is FRNRAP. CDR3 residues: CASGSLVDQGEFF. DNA of the CDR3: TGTGCTAGTGGTTCCCTTGTGGATCAGGGGGAGTTCTTC. Looking up the rest from reference TRBV12-5 and TRBJ2-1 gives the full variable domain: DARVTQTPRHKVTEMGQEVTMRCQPILGHNTVFWYRQTMMQGLELLAYFRNRAPLDDSGMPKDRFSAEMPDATLATLKIQPSEPRDSAVYFCASGSLVDQGEFFGPGTRLTVL.

The V and J genes are TRBV7-9 and TRBJ1-2; D is unresolved. The length of the CDR3 is 14 residues. Trimming left V 1 base short and J 0 bases short, with 6 bases between. Germline V gives CDR1 SEHNR, CDR2 FQNEAQ (reference sequence). The CDR3 bases are TGTGCCAGCAGCTTAGTACAGTCTAACTATGGCTACACCTTC. Amino acids: CASSLVQSNYGYTF.

The chain joins TRBV7-9 to TRBJ1-1, with D perhaps TRBD1 (5 bases). Trimming left V 5 bases short and J 6 bases short, with 22 bases between. In germline, CDR1 is SEHNR, CDR2 FQNEAQ (reference sequence). This CDR3 contains 16 residues. The CDR3 bases are TGTGCCAGCAGCGCTACAGGCGGAATCCCGGACGCTGAAGCTTTCTTT. Amino acids: CASSATGGIPDAEAFF.

The rearrangement uses TRBV5-1 and TRBJ2-3, with D possibly being TRBD1 (5 bases). V lost 0 bases, J lost 1 base, and 9 bases lay in between. Per germline, CDR1 SGHRS and CDR2 YFSETQ. This CDR3 spans 15 amino acids. The CDR3 nucleotides are TGCGCCAGCAGCTTGGAAGGACAAGGCACAGATACGCAGTATTTT. Protein: CASSLEGQGTDTQYF.

The V and J genes are TRBV4-1 and TRBJ2-5, with D perhaps matching TRBD1 (6 bases). Matching the DNA end better, TRBJ2-7 makes the J call doubtful. This CDR3 contains 16 residues. Looked up from germline, CDR1 is MGHRA and CDR2 is YSYEKL. The CDR3 loop reads CASSQGVTGFSYEQYF. Here the CDR3 DNA reads TGCGCCAGCAGCCAAGGGGTGACAGGATTTTCCTACGAGCAGTACTTC.

V usage is TRBV13 and J usage is TRBJ2-7, with a weak D call TRBD1 (6 bases). Trimming pared 1 base from V and 3 bases from J, leaving 16 bases between. Per germline, CDR1 PRHDT and CDR2 FYEKMQ (reference sequence). This CDR3 comprises 16 residues. The CDR3 DNA follows: TGTGCCAGCAGCTTAGCCCAATGGACACAGGGCTACGAGCAGTACTTC. Its translation: CASSLAQWTQGYEQYF.

Written as DNA, the CDR3 is TGCAGCGTTGAAGGTCTGGGAAGGGGTACCGGGGAGCTGTTTTTT. Translation: CSVEGLGRGTGELFF. The genes are TRBV29-1 and TRBJ2-2, with D perhaps TRBD1 (5 bases). Germline-derived CDR1 and CDR2 are SQVTM and ANQGSEA. The CDR3 runs to 15 residues. V lost 1 base, J lost 5 bases, and 14 bases lay in between.